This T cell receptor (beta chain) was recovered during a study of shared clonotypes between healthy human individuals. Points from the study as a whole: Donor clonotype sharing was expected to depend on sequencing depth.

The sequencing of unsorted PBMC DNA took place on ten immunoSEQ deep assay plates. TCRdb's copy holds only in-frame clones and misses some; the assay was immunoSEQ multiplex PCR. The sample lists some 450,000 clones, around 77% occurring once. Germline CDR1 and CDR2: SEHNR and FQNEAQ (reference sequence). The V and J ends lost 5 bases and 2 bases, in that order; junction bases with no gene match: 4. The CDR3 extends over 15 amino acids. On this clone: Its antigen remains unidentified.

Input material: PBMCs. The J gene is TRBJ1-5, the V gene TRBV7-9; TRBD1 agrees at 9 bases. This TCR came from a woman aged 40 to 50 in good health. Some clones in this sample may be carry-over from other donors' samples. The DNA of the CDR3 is TGTGCCAGCAGCCCACAGGGGGCGGGCAATCAGCCCCAGCATTTT. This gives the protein CASSPQGAGNQPQHF.